This TCR beta chain appears in the sequencing data of a study of T cell responses to AZD1222 COVID-19 vaccine. Some second doses came at about 4 weeks and others at about 12 weeks; these were pooled. Overall study results and limits: Receipt of two AZD1222 doses was followed by a rise in Spike-specific TCR breadth and depth. A reported finding is that nearly half of spike-specific TCRs target unmutated variant regions.

Sequencing was performed with immunoSEQ multiplex PCR; in TCRdb, only in-frame clones are kept and a portion is missing. Of about 150,000 clones listed, around 90% are singletons. Concerning this clone: Its antigen is unidentified.

The sequenced sample was peripheral blood, obtained 28 days after the second AZD1222 dose. The sequence came from an adult who received the AZD1222 COVID-19 vaccine.

The CDR3 region is CASSLGGRINEQFF. CDR3 bases: TGTGCCAGCAGCTTGGGGGGACGTATCAATGAGCAGTTCTTC. This sequence joins TRBV5-4 and TRBJ2-1, with D possibly being TRBD1 or TRBD2 (5 bases each). CDR1 SGHNT and CDR2 YYREEE come from the germline V gene (reference sequence). Trimming shortened V by 0 bases and J by 6 bases, and 10 bases separated the two germline ends. The CDR3 loop spans 14 amino acids.